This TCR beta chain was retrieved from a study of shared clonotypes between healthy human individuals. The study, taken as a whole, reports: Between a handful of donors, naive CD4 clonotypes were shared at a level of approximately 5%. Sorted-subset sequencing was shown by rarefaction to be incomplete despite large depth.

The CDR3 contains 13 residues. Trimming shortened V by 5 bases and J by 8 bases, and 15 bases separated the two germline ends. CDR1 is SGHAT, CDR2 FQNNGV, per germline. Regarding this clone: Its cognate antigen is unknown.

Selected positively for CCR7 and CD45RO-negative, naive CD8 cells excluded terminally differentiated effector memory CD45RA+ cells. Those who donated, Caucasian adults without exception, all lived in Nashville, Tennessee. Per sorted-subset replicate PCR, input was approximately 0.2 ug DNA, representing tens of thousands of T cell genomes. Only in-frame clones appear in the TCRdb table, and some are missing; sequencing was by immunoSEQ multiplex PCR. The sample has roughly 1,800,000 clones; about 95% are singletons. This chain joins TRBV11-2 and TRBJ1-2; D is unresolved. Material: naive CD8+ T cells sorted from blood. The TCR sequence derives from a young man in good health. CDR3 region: CASSTPGFGGYTF. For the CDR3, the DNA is TGTGCCAGCAGCACCCCGGGATTCGGAGGCTACACCTTC.